The 22 T cell receptor beta chains reported below all come from one sample, sequenced in a study of blood T cells in healthy people across ages. Alongside a J-beta primer mix, a sample-barcoded 5' primer served in a second PCR lasting roughly 7 to 12 cycles. TCRdb re-called the 5' RACE reads with MiXCR, one entry per CDR3 protein. The sample shows approximately 1.5 million distinct CDR3 sequences, about 31% of them seen only once. Sequencing used blood. These receptors were taken from a woman in her 30s in good health.

The genes are TRBV20-1 and TRBJ2-3; D perhaps matches TRBD2 (6 bases). The CDR3 runs to 17 residues. V gave up 0 bases and J gave up 1 base, with 17 bases separating them. Per the germline V gene, CDR1 is DFQATT and CDR2 is SNEGSKA (reference sequence). The CDR3 is CSARDAGLASGTDTQYF. The DNA of the CDR3 is TGCAGTGCTAGAGATGCGGGTTTGGCTAGCGGCACAGATACGCAGTATTTT.

The chain uses TRBV10-3 and TRBJ2-2, with D uncertain. CDR1 is ENHRY and CDR2 is SYGVKD in the germline V gene. V was pared by 8 bases and J by 3 bases, with 10 bases between. The length of the CDR3 is 13 residues. CDR3 sequence reads: CAIATRDTGELFF. The CDR3 bases are TGTGCCATCGCGACTCGGGACACCGGGGAGCTGTTTTTT.

The sample holds a few counts of this clonotype. V gene TRBV29-1 combines with J gene TRBJ1-1; unclear D gene. This CDR3 is 14 amino acids long. CDR1 is SQVTM and CDR2 is ANQGSEA in the germline V gene. V was shortened by 7 bases and J by 4 bases, with 19 bases between the two germline ends. Here the CDR3 reads CSASDNYVGTEAFF. For the CDR3, the DNA is TGCAGCGCTTCAGACAACTACGTGGGCACTGAAGCTTTCTTT.

CDR3: CSAQGGRREGTQYF. The CDR3 region has the DNA TGCAGTGCCCAAGGGGGACGGAGGGAGGGGACCCAGTACTTC. This chain uses TRBV20-1 with TRBJ2-5; D perhaps matches TRBD2 (7 bases). This CDR3 contains 14 residues. Trimming removed 6 bases at V and 7 bases at J, with 21 bases between. Germline CDR1 reads DFQATT; CDR2 reads SNEGSKA (reference sequence).

Only a few counts were recorded for this clonotype. This chain links TRBV3-1 with TRBJ2-4; D not resolved. CDR3 length equals 11 residues. V lost 0 bases to trimming and J lost 15 bases, with 9 bases between them. Per the germline V gene, CDR1 is LGHDT and CDR2 is YNNKEL (reference sequence). CDR3 in DNA: TGTGCCAGCAGCCAAGAACGACGTCGGTACTTC. Residues: CASSQERRRYF.

This clonotype was detected many times. At one end, the junction sequence differs from germline, possibly due to a read error. The chain uses TRBV12-3 or TRBV12-4 and TRBJ2-1; TRBD2 might be the D (7 bases). The CDR3 runs 15 residues. The CDR3 region has the DNA TGTGCCAGCAGCTTAGCCGGGGGGCCCTACAATGAGCAGTTCTTC. It is translated as CASSLAGGPYNEQFF.

The CDR3 protein is CSASLRDRQNQPQHF. Written as DNA, the CDR3 is TGCAGTGCTAGTCTAAGGGACAGACAAAATCAGCCCCAGCATTTT. The chain is built from TRBV20-1 and TRBJ1-5; TRBD1 matches at 7 bases. This CDR3 is 15 amino acids long. With 3 bases clipped from V and 4 bases from J, the junction kept 9 bases outside the gene matches. CDR1 is DFQATT and CDR2 is SNEGSKA in the germline V gene (reference sequence).

The genes are TRBV3-1 and TRBJ2-5; 10 bases align to TRBD2. Germline V CDR1 and CDR2: LGHDT, YNNKEL (reference sequence). V gave up 0 bases and J gave up 1 base; unmatched junction bases: 11. The CDR3 contains 19 residues. The CDR3: CASSQDLTGLAGAQETQYF. DNA for the CDR3: TGTGCCAGCAGCCAAGACCTCACGGGGCTAGCGGGGGCCCAAGAGACCCAGTACTTC.

This clonotype occurred a few times. The CDR3 nucleotides read TGTGCCAGCAGCGTAGATCTCGGGGAGCTGTTTTTT. Its translation: CASSVDLGELFF. V gene TRBV9 combines with J gene TRBJ2-2, with D unclear. V was cut by 0 bases and J by 7 bases, with 4 bases left in between. Looked up from germline, CDR1 is SGDLS and CDR2 is YYNGEE. The CDR3 runs to 12 residues.

The chain employs TRBV15 and TRBJ2-3; D is perhaps TRBD1 (5 bases). V gave up 0 bases and J gave up 4 bases, with 14 bases separating them. Germline V gives CDR1 LNHNV, CDR2 YYDKDF (reference sequence). This CDR3 comprises 16 residues. The CDR3 protein is CATSREGVAWADTQYF. In DNA form, the CDR3 reads TGTGCCACCAGCAGAGAAGGGGTCGCGTGGGCAGATACGCAGTATTTT.

This chain links TRBV20-1 with TRBJ2-5; TRBD1 might be the D (5 bases). CDR3 length equals 11 residues. The germline V and J ends were trimmed by 6 bases and 7 bases, with 12 bases remaining between them. Germline V gene lookup returns CDR1 DFQATT and CDR2 SNEGSKA (reference sequence). The CDR3 DNA is TGCAGTGCGGAATCCCAGGGGACCCAGTACTTC. The encoded protein is CSAESQGTQYF.

V is TRBV6-2 or TRBV6-3 and J is TRBJ2-1, with D perhaps matching TRBD2 (6 bases). V gave up 6 bases and J gave up 0 bases, with 15 bases separating them. CDR1 and CDR2 (germline): MNHEY, SVGEGT. The CDR3 loop spans 16 amino acids. The chain's CDR3 is CASSPTGGSSYNEQFF. The CDR3 nucleotides read TGTGCCAGCAGCCCCACTGGGGGGAGCTCCTACAATGAGCAGTTCTTC.

The chain carries TRBV3-1 and TRBJ2-7; no clear D gene. The CDR3 is 13 amino acids. Germline CDR1 is LGHDT and CDR2 is YNNKEL (reference sequence). The V and J ends lost 4 bases and 5 bases respectively, with 12 bases between them. The CDR3 spells CASSPSEVHEQYF. CDR3 bases: TGTGCCAGCAGCCCCTCGGAAGTCCACGAGCAGTACTTC.

This clonotype was detected once. The genes are TRBV19 and TRBJ2-2; maybe TRBD1 (5 bases). The CDR3 sequence is 14 residues long. Germline loops: CDR1 LNHDA, CDR2 SQIVND (reference sequence). The V gene lost 5 bases and the J gene lost 4 bases, with 11 bases spanning the gap. The CDR3 is CASSVTGITGELFF. In DNA form, the CDR3 reads TGTGCCAGTAGTGTAACAGGAATCACCGGGGAGCTGTTTTTT.

The rearrangement joins TRBV12-3 or TRBV12-4 to TRBJ2-3; TRBD2 is a possible D gene (7 bases). There are 15 residues in the CDR3. The V and J ends lost 5 bases and 11 bases respectively, with 23 bases between them. The CDR3 protein is CASSPQRGGADVQYF. The CDR3 coding sequence is TGTGCCAGCAGTCCCCAAAGAGGGGGGGCAGATGTGCAGTATTTT.

This clonotype has at least ten counts. The V call is TRBV6-1, the J call TRBJ2-5; the D gene is possibly TRBD1 (5 bases). Looked up from germline, CDR1 is MNHNS and CDR2 is SASEGT. Trimming removed 3 bases from V and 2 bases from J, with 7 bases in between. The CDR3 is 13 amino acids. The CDR3 loop is CASSETEQETQYF. Written as DNA, the CDR3 is TGTGCCAGCAGTGAGACAGAACAAGAGACCCAGTACTTC.

This clonotype was seen many times. The genes are TRBV29-1 and TRBJ2-7; 7 bases line up with TRBD1. The CDR3 contains 13 residues. J lost 0 bases, V lost 7 bases, and 6 bases had no gene match. Germline assignment: CDR1 SQVTM and CDR2 ANQGSEA. The CDR3 loop reads CSAWGQLSYEQYF. In nucleotides, the CDR3 is TGCAGCGCCTGGGGACAGCTCTCCTACGAGCAGTACTTC.

J is TRBJ2-6 and V is TRBV5-5; D ambiguous. Per germline, CDR1 SGHKS and CDR2 YYEKEE (reference sequence). The CDR3 contains 14 residues. V was cut by 1 base and J by 4 bases, with 6 bases left in between. The CDR3 sequence is CASSLTIGANVLTF. CDR3 bases: TGTGCCAGCAGCTTGACGATCGGGGCCAACGTCCTGACTTTC.

The J gene is TRBJ1-2, the V gene TRBV27; 8 positions match TRBD1. Losses at the gene ends were 4 bases for V and 4 bases for J; bases not matched to a gene: 14. Germline V gene data show CDR1 as MNHEY and CDR2 as SMNVEV (reference sequence). The CDR3 spans 17 residues. CDR3 sequence (DNA): TGTGCCAGCAGTTCACCAACGACAGGACAGGGTGGCTATGGCTACACCTTC. This encodes CASSSPTTGQGGYGYTF.

The table lists this clonotype with a few counts. The chain links TRBV5-1 to TRBJ2-3; TRBD2 is a possible D gene (6 bases). The CDR3 totals 16 residues. The V end was cut by 5 bases, the J end by 2 bases, with 18 bases between. CDR1 and CDR2 (germline): SGHRS, YFSETQ. This CDR3 is CASSSDSRGSTDTQYF. Written as DNA, the CDR3 is TGCGCCAGCAGTTCCGACTCCCGGGGGTCCACAGATACGCAGTATTTT.

Only a few counts were recorded for this clonotype. This chain connects TRBV20-1 to TRBJ2-5; tentatively, D is TRBD1 (6 bases). Trimming stripped 6 bases from V and 4 bases from J, with 18 bases between. Germline V gives CDR1 DFQATT, CDR2 SNEGSKA (reference sequence). This CDR3 is 14 amino acids long. CDR3 bases: TGCAGTGCCGGGGACACTCGATCGGGAGAGACCCAGTACTTC. Its protein is CSAGDTRSGETQYF.

V gene TRBV6-5 combines with J gene TRBJ1-2, with D possibly TRBD1 on 6 matching bases. Deletions cut 10 bases from V and 4 bases from J, with 13 bases between. The germline V gene has CDR1 MNHEY and CDR2 SVGAGI. The length of the CDR3 is 12 residues. The DNA of the CDR3 is TGTGCCACCAGGGACACTATCTATGGCTACACCTTC. Encoded protein: CATRDTIYGYTF.